These 12 T cell receptor beta chains were all obtained from the same sample, sequenced in a study of blood T cell repertoires in COVID-19. Here immunoSEQ multiplex PCR was the method, and the copy in TCRdb shows in-frame clones only, minus some. The repertoire holds under 130,000 clones, with more than 60% as singletons. Sequencing was carried out using peripheral blood. The receptors here all came from a man between 65 and 80 years old with active or convalescent COVID-19.

The rearrangement links TRBV2 to TRBJ1-1, with no clear D. The germline V and J ends were trimmed by 5 bases and 0 bases, with 7 bases remaining between them. This CDR3 is 13 amino acids long. Germline V CDR1 and CDR2: SNHLY, FYNNEI. For the CDR3, the DNA is TGTGCCAGCAGTCAGAATTTGAACACTGAAGCTTTCTTT. Translating it yields CASSQNLNTEAFF.

The chain recombines TRBV5-1 with TRBJ2-5; maybe TRBD1 (6 bases). Trimming pared 9 bases from V and 5 bases from J, leaving 14 bases between. Germline V gene sequence: CDR1 SGHRS, CDR2 YFSETQ. The CDR3 runs to 12 residues. As DNA, the CDR3 is TGCGCCACGTCACAGGGCGGGGAGACCCAGTACTTC. Translation gives CATSQGGETQYF.

This sequence joins TRBV30 and TRBJ1-5; the D is unclear. V lost 1 base to trimming and J lost 4 bases, with 5 bases between them. CDR3 size: 12 residues. Germline V lookup: CDR1 GTSNPN, CDR2 SVGIG (reference sequence). CDR3 in amino acids: CAWSAGNQPQHF. CDR3 DNA: TGTGCCTGGAGTGCGGGGAATCAGCCCCAGCATTTT.

J is TRBJ2-5 and V is TRBV7-2; 7 bases agree with TRBD1. Germline assignment: CDR1 SGHTA and CDR2 FQGNSA. Germline trimming cut 1 base from V and 3 bases from J; bases unmatched to any gene: 5. The CDR3 has 15 residues. CDR3 sequence: CASSLVTGTEETQYF. In nucleotides, the CDR3 is TGTGCCAGCAGCTTAGTAACGGGGACAGAAGAGACCCAGTACTTC.

This clone was detected only a few times. Other DNA sequences in the same sample also yield this CDR3. J is TRBJ1-1 and V is TRBV3-1 (or the pseudogene TRBV3-2), with a tentative D call TRBD1 (5 bases). The CDR3 length is 13 residues. Germline lookup yields CDR1 LGHDT and CDR2 YNNKEL (reference sequence). V lost 4 bases to trimming and J lost 1 base, with 7 bases between them. CDR3 residues: CASSRQGNTEAFF. CDR3 bases: TGTGCCAGCAGCCGTCAGGGGAACACTGAAGCTTTCTTT.

The chain carries TRBV11-2 and TRBJ1-2; D is undetermined. Between the trimmed V and J ends, which lost 3 bases and 3 bases, there was a span of 8 bases. Germline CDR1 SGHAT, CDR2 FQNNGV. The CDR3 consists of 13 residues. Here the CDR3 DNA reads TGTGCCAGCAGCTTCGTAACAGACTATGGCTACACCTTC. The encoded protein is CASSFVTDYGYTF.

This sequence joins TRBV6-5 and TRBJ2-1; 7 bases fit TRBD1. The V gene end was trimmed by 8 bases and the J gene end by 3 bases; junction bases not matched to a gene: 7. Germline CDR1 reads MNHEY; CDR2 reads SVGAGI. There are 14 residues in the CDR3. The CDR3 loop reads CASVPGQIYNEQFF. For the CDR3, the DNA is TGTGCCAGCGTGCCGGGACAGATCTACAATGAGCAGTTCTTC.

This clone came up a few times. The V gene is TRBV2, the J gene TRBJ1-2, with TRBD1 as a possible D gene (5 bases). The length of the CDR3 is 13 residues. Germline V gene sequence: CDR1 SNHLY, CDR2 FYNNEI. The V end lost 2 bases, the J end lost 8 bases, and 12 bases lay between the germline ends. CDR3: CASSENPGWGYTF. The CDR3 DNA reads as TGTGCCAGCAGTGAAAATCCAGGGTGGGGCTACACCTTC.

This clone has a single count. The CDR3 sequence is CASRWGHGNTGELFF. The CDR3 DNA is TGTGCCAGCAGGTGGGGACACGGGAACACCGGGGAGCTGTTTTTT. The rearrangement uses TRBV2 and TRBJ2-2; possibly TRBD1 for D (6 bases). The ends were cut back, 6 bases at V and 1 base at J, with 12 bases in the middle. The CDR3 has 15 amino acids. CDR1 is SNHLY and CDR2 is FYNNEI in the germline V gene. The entire variable domain, with the rest obtained from reference TRBV2 and TRBJ2-2, is as follows: EPEVTQTPSHQVTQMGQEVILRCVPISNHLYFYWYRQILGQKVEFLVSFYNNEISEKSEIFDDQFSVERPDGSNFTLKIRSTKLEDSAMYFCASRWGHGNTGELFFGEGSRLTVL.

V usage is TRBV5-4 and J usage is TRBJ2-7, with 8 bases matching TRBD2. V was pared by 0 bases and J by 7 bases, with 9 bases of the junction left unmatched. Germline lookup yields CDR1 SGHNT and CDR2 YYREEE (reference sequence). The CDR3 sequence is 15 residues long. The CDR3: CASSLAPGRAQEQYF. The CDR3 DNA is TGTGCCAGCAGCTTGGCCCCCGGGAGGGCCCAAGAGCAGTACTTC.

This clone is a singleton in its sample. The chain has TRBV27 and TRBJ1-1, with TRBD1 as a possible D gene (6 bases). Trimming took 1 base from V and 1 from J, leaving 13 bases between them. The germline gives CDR1 MNHEY, CDR2 SMNVEV (reference sequence). CDR3 length: 16 amino acids. CDR3 sequence: CASSLWPGQKNTEAFF. CDR3 sequence (DNA): TGTGCCAGCAGTTTATGGCCAGGACAGAAGAACACTGAAGCTTTCTTT.

The chain couples TRBV19 to TRBJ1-5, with a weak D call TRBD1 (6 bases). The germline V gene encodes CDR1 LNHDA and CDR2 SQIVND (reference sequence). The CDR3 covers 14 residues. V lost 9 bases and J 7 bases, leaving 19 bases between the germline ends. This CDR3 is CASRRTGRPQPQHF. As DNA, the CDR3 is TGTGCCAGCAGGAGAACAGGGCGCCCCCAGCCCCAGCATTTT.